Listed below are T cell receptor beta chains from one sample, sequenced in a study of OX40 agonist ivuxolimab in advanced cancers. The method was immunoSEQ multiplex PCR; TCRdb's version includes in-frame clones alone and lacks a portion of them. The sample lists around 10,000 clones, roughly 64% occurring once. The source material was CD4+ or CD8+ T cells sorted from blood, sampled in a trial of the OX40 agonist ivuxolimab. The receptors shown here come from an adult with an advanced solid tumor such as melanoma, head and neck, liver or kidney cancer. The CDR3 runs from the conserved cysteine through the conserved F or W. A D gene is named only where the DNA matches it firmly. Not all rows give a size; the values are once, few, many and, for expanded clones, a class.

length	J	V	size	D	CDR3	DNA
17	TRBJ2-3	TRBV5-6	NA	TRBD1	CASSPSISTGWADTQYF	TGTGCCAGCAGCCCCTCAATATCGACAGGGTGGGCAGATACGCAGTATTTT
17	TRBJ1-2	TRBV7-4	NA	TRBD1	CASSPLLGRGPYYGYTF	TGTGCCAGCAGCCCCCTTTTAGGCAGGGGGCCTTACTATGGCTACACCTTC
15	TRBJ2-7	TRBV13	medium-sized	NA	CASSPRGDYHLGQYF	TGTGCCAGCAGCCCCAGGGGCGACTACCATCTTGGGCAGTACTTC
11	TRBJ2-1	TRBV4-1	NA	NA	CASSQADSTIF	TGCGCCAGCAGCCAAGCGGACAGTACGATCTTC
15	TRBJ2-2	TRBV6-6	NA	NA	CASSYSGGDTGELFF	TGTGCCAGCAGTTACTCGGGTGGGGACACCGGGGAGCTGTTTTTT
14	TRBJ1-5	TRBV9	NA	NA	CASSPDGTPVPQHF	TGTGCCAGCAGCCCTGACGGGACACCAGTACCCCAGCATTTT
14	TRBJ2-7	TRBV27	NA	NA	CASSFARGTYEQYF	TGTGCCAGCAGTTTTGCCAGGGGCACCTACGAGCAGTACTTC
15	TRBJ1-1	TRBV7-2	NA	NA	CASSLNRHRVSEAFF	TGTGCCAGCAGCTTAAATCGGCACAGGGTGTCTGAAGCTTTCTTT
14	TRBJ1-3	TRBV7-8	once	NA	CASSPLGSGNTIYF	TGTGCCAGCAGCCCCCTCGGCTCTGGAAACACCATATATTTT
15	TRBJ2-2	TRBV4-3	medium-sized	NA	CASSQAGVVTGELFF	TGCGCCAGCAGCCAAGCGGGGGTTGTCACCGGGGAGCTGTTTTTT
13	TRBJ1-1	TRBV5-5	NA	NA	CASSSLSDPEAFF	TGTGCCAGCAGCTCCCTTAGCGATCCTGAAGCTTTCTTT
15	TRBJ2-3	TRBV7-8	NA	NA	CASSVLRGSTDTQYF	TGTGCCAGCAGCGTTTTAAGAGGGAGCACAGATACGCAGTATTTT
14	TRBJ2-7	TRBV6-5	NA	TRBD2	CASRNSGISYEQYF	TGTGCCAGCAGGAATAGCGGGATCTCCTACGAGCAGTACTTC
15	TRBJ1-2	TRBV5-6	NA	TRBD1	CASSFASGGYYGYTF	TGTGCCAGCAGCTTCGCATCAGGGGGCTACTATGGCTACACCTTC
19	TRBJ1-5	TRBV27	NA	NA	CASSLSGALAGFVDQPQHF	TGTGCCAGCAGTTTATCGGGTGCACTCGCAGGGTTCGTAGATCAGCCCCAGCATTTT
14	TRBJ2-7	TRBV9	NA	TRBD1	CASSFSGQGNEQYF	TGTGCCAGCAGCTTCTCCGGACAGGGGAACGAGCAGTACTTC
15	TRBJ1-1	TRBV7-9	NA	NA	CASSLSFGAGTEAFF	TGTGCCAGCAGCTTGTCCTTCGGGGCGGGCACTGAAGCTTTCTTT
15	TRBJ1-5	TRBV7-2	NA	NA	CASSLGGYSNQPQHF	TGTGCCAGCAGCTTAGGCGGTTATAGCAATCAGCCCCAGCATTTT
14	TRBJ2-7	TRBV27	NA	NA	CASSLFSGGHEQYF	TGTGCCAGCAGTTTATTTAGTGGGGGCCACGAGCAGTACTTC
13	TRBJ2-1	TRBV7-7	NA	NA	CASSFNPVDEQFF	TGTGCTAGCAGCTTCAATCCGGTGGATGAGCAGTTCTTC
12	TRBJ2-7	TRBV10-3	NA	NA	CAISPTVYEQYF	TGTGCCATCAGCCCTACAGTCTACGAGCAGTACTTC
14	TRBJ1-1	TRBV9	once	NA	CASSVGPPTAEAFF	TGTGCCAGCAGCGTTGGCCCTCCGACAGCTGAAGCTTTCTTT
17	TRBJ1-1	TRBV6-1	medium-sized	NA	CASSEAPGGATNTEAFF	TGTGCCAGCAGTGAAGCCCCAGGAGGCGCGACGAACACTGAAGCTTTCTTT
13	TRBJ1-1	TRBV5-1	NA	NA	CASSFGPNTEAFF	TGCGCCAGCAGCTTCGGGCCGAACACTGAAGCTTTCTTT
13	TRBJ2-7	TRBV27	NA	TRBD1	CASSPQGAVEQYF	TGTGCCAGCAGTCCGCAGGGGGCGGTCGAGCAGTACTTC
17	TRBJ1-1	TRBV5-1	NA	NA	CASSRPSGAPVNTEAFF	TGCGCCAGCAGCCGCCCCTCTGGGGCACCCGTCAACACTGAAGCTTTCTTT
13	TRBJ2-7	TRBV4-1	NA	NA	CASSQGPRDEQYF	TGCGCCAGCAGCCAAGGCCCCCGAGACGAGCAGTACTTC
15	TRBJ2-7	TRBV4-3	NA	TRBD2	CASSQELAEAYEQYF	TGCGCCAGCAGCCAAGAACTAGCGGAGGCCTACGAGCAGTACTTC
17	TRBJ2-2	TRBV9	once	TRBD2	CASSGPSGSEGTGELFF	TGTGCCAGCAGCGGCCCTAGCGGGAGCGAGGGCACCGGGGAGCTGTTTTTT
14	TRBJ1-5	TRBV27	NA	TRBD1	CASRAGTGSQPQHF	TGTGCCAGCAGGGCCGGGACAGGGAGTCAGCCCCAGCATTTT
13	TRBJ2-1	TRBV29-1	NA	TRBD1	CSVRQGSYNEQFF	TGCAGCGTTCGACAGGGGAGTTATAATGAGCAGTTCTTC
15	TRBJ1-2	TRBV27	NA	NA	CASSLLAGPNYGYTF	TGTGCCAGCAGTTTACTGGCAGGGCCTAACTATGGCTACACCTTC
15	TRBJ2-3	TRBV7-6	NA	TRBD1	CASSLEDRATDTQYF	TGTGCCAGCAGCTTAGAGGACAGGGCCACAGATACGCAGTATTTT
14	TRBJ1-1	TRBV5-8	NA	TRBD1	CASRTDRLNTEAFF	TGTGCCAGCAGGACGGACAGGTTGAACACTGAAGCTTTCTTT
16	TRBJ2-2	TRBV2	NA	TRBD1	CATTQQGTIGTGELFF	TGTGCCACCACGCAACAGGGGACGATAGGCACCGGGGAGCTGTTTTTT
14	TRBJ2-1	TRBV28	NA	NA	CASTPWRASAEQFF	TGTGCCAGCACCCCCTGGCGGGCAAGTGCTGAGCAGTTCTTC